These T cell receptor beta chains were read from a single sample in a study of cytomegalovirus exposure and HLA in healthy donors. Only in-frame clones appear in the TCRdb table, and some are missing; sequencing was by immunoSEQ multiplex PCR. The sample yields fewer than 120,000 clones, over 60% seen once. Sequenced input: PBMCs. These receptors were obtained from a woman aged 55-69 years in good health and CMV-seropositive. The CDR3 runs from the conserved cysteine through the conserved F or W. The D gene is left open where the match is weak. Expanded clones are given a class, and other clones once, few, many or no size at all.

CDR3aa: CASSQFSYLVREKLFF
CDR3nt: TGCGCCAGCAGCCAATTTTCTTATTTGGTCCGGGAAAAACTGTTTTTT
abundance: -
d_gene: -
j_gene: TRBJ1-4
v_gene: TRBV4-1

CDR3aa: CASSLESSGVYQETQYF
CDR3nt: TGTGCCAGCAGCTTAGAGTCTTCAGGGGTGTACCAAGAGACCCAGTACTTC
abundance: -
d_gene: -
j_gene: TRBJ2-5
v_gene: TRBV13

CDR3aa: CASSPPNGPYEQYF
CDR3nt: TGTGCCAGCTCGCCACCCAATGGGCCATACGAGCAGTACTTC
abundance: once
d_gene: -
j_gene: TRBJ2-7
v_gene: TRBV18

CDR3aa: CASSPGGLAGVNYEQYF
CDR3nt: TGTGCCAGCAGTCCTGGGGGACTAGCGGGAGTCAACTACGAGCAGTACTTC
abundance: -
d_gene: TRBD2
j_gene: TRBJ2-7
v_gene: TRBV5-4

CDR3aa: CASMDRGRRTEAFF
CDR3nt: TGTGCCAGCATGGACAGGGGGCGAAGAACTGAAGCTTTCTTT
abundance: -
d_gene: TRBD1
j_gene: TRBJ1-1
v_gene: TRBV2

CDR3aa: CASSLGGMGTQYF
CDR3nt: TGTGCCAGCAGTTTAGGCGGGATGGGGACCCAGTACTTC
abundance: -
d_gene: -
j_gene: TRBJ2-5
v_gene: TRBV27

CDR3aa: CASSLAGMNTEAFF
CDR3nt: TGTGCCAGCAGCTTGGCAGGCATGAACACTGAAGCTTTCTTT
abundance: -
d_gene: -
j_gene: TRBJ1-1
v_gene: TRBV5-4

CDR3aa: CASRSKGVVNSPLHF
CDR3nt: TGTGCCAGCAGGTCGAAAGGGGTGGTGAATTCACCCCTCCACTTT
abundance: -
d_gene: -
j_gene: TRBJ1-6
v_gene: TRBV7-9

CDR3aa: CSGIEGVSDTEAFF
CDR3nt: TGCAGCGGAATAGAGGGGGTGAGTGACACTGAAGCTTTCTTT
abundance: -
d_gene: -
j_gene: TRBJ1-1
v_gene: TRBV29-1

CDR3aa: CASSARTDHEQYF
CDR3nt: TGTGCCAGCAGTGCACGGACAGACCACGAGCAGTACTTC
abundance: -
d_gene: -
j_gene: TRBJ2-7
v_gene: TRBV6-5

CDR3aa: CASSVVQRPQGYTGELFF
CDR3nt: TGTGCCAGCAGCGTAGTACAGAGACCTCAAGGATACACCGGGGAGCTGTTTTTT
abundance: -
d_gene: -
j_gene: TRBJ2-2
v_gene: TRBV9